Listed below are T cell receptor beta chains from one sample, sequenced in a study of blood T cell repertoires in COVID-19. Only in-frame clones appear in the TCRdb table, and some are missing; sequencing was by immunoSEQ multiplex PCR. The sample consists of over 250,000 clones, approximately 88% of them appearing once. The sequenced sample was PBMCs or T cells enriched from blood (not recorded which). Receptors originate from a young woman who had recovered from COVID-19. CDR3s include the opening cysteine and the closing phenylalanine or tryptophan. D genes are given only for firm matches. Not every row has a clone size; where given, it reads once, few, many or a size class.

j_call: TRBJ1-1; v_call: TRBV14; clone_size: few; d_call: NA; cdr3_nt: TGTGCCAGCAGCCAAGATGGAGCCCACACCAGAAACACTGAAGCTTTCTTT; cdr3_aa: CASSQDGAHTRNTEAFF
j_call: TRBJ2-2; v_call: TRBV9; clone_size: NA; d_call: TRBD2; cdr3_nt: TGTGCCAGCAGCGTAGCAGCTAGCGGGACAGCCGGGGAGCTGTTTTTT; cdr3_aa: CASSVAASGTAGELFF
j_call: TRBJ2-5; v_call: TRBV11-2; clone_size: NA; d_call: NA; cdr3_nt: TGTGCCAGCAGCAAAGAATACAGCGGATTAGAGACCCAGTACTTC; cdr3_aa: CASSKEYSGLETQYF
j_call: TRBJ1-2; v_call: TRBV6-5; clone_size: NA; d_call: TRBD1; cdr3_nt: TGTGCCAGCAGTTACAGGGACAGGAAAACGGGCTACACCTTC; cdr3_aa: CASSYRDRKTGYTF
j_call: TRBJ2-5; v_call: TRBV2; clone_size: NA; d_call: NA; cdr3_nt: TGTGCCAGCACTTCGGGTTACCAAGAGACCCAGTACTTC; cdr3_aa: CASTSGYQETQYF
j_call: TRBJ1-6; v_call: TRBV11-2; clone_size: NA; d_call: TRBD1; cdr3_nt: TGTGCCAGCAGCTTACGGGACAGGGGGAATTCACCCCTCCACTTT; cdr3_aa: CASSLRDRGNSPLHF
j_call: TRBJ1-4; v_call: TRBV7-8; clone_size: NA; d_call: TRBD1; cdr3_nt: TGTGCCAGCAGCGGGACAGCTCTTCCAACTAATGAAAAACTGTTTTTT; cdr3_aa: CASSGTALPTNEKLFF
j_call: TRBJ1-1; v_call: TRBV6-1; clone_size: few; d_call: NA; cdr3_nt: TGTGCCAGCAGTGAAGTCAGAACGGGGGTTGGGAGGAATACTGAAGCTTTCTTT; cdr3_aa: CASSEVRTGVGRNTEAFF
j_call: TRBJ2-7; v_call: TRBV6-5; clone_size: NA; d_call: NA; cdr3_nt: TGTGCCAGCAGGAGCCTGGGGGGGCCTTCCTACGAGCAGTACTTC; cdr3_aa: CASRSLGGPSYEQYF
j_call: TRBJ1-2; v_call: TRBV20-1; clone_size: NA; d_call: NA; cdr3_nt: TGCAGTGCTAGAGTAACCAGAAGCTACACCTTC; cdr3_aa: CSARVTRSYTF
j_call: TRBJ1-2; v_call: TRBV20-1; clone_size: NA; d_call: TRBD1; cdr3_nt: TGCAGTGCGAGTCGGCCGGGACAGGCCGACTCTAACTATGGCTACACCTTC; cdr3_aa: CSASRPGQADSNYGYTF
j_call: TRBJ1-5; v_call: TRBV2; clone_size: NA; d_call: NA; cdr3_nt: TGTGCCAGCAGGGGGAAGGAGGGACGCAATCAGCCCCAGCATTTT; cdr3_aa: CASRGKEGRNQPQHF
j_call: TRBJ2-2; v_call: TRBV5-4; clone_size: NA; d_call: NA; cdr3_nt: TGTGCCAGCAGCTTGGCGGGGATAGAGACCGGGGAGCTGTTTTTT; cdr3_aa: CASSLAGIETGELFF
j_call: TRBJ1-4; v_call: TRBV5-6; clone_size: NA; d_call: NA; cdr3_nt: TGTGCCAGCAGCTTGAGACAGCTAAAACGTGAAAAACTGTTTTTT; cdr3_aa: CASSLRQLKREKLFF
j_call: TRBJ1-1; v_call: TRBV7-9; clone_size: once; d_call: NA; cdr3_nt: TGTGCCAGCAGCTCGGGACTGTTCACTGAAGCTTTCTTT; cdr3_aa: CASSSGLFTEAFF
j_call: TRBJ2-1; v_call: TRBV7-2; clone_size: NA; d_call: NA; cdr3_nt: TGTGCCAGCAGCTTAGAAGTCGGGAATTACAATGAGCAGTTCTTC; cdr3_aa: CASSLEVGNYNEQFF
j_call: TRBJ2-7; v_call: TRBV18; clone_size: NA; d_call: NA; cdr3_nt: TGTGCCAGCTCACCTCGTTCCATGTCAGAGGAAGAGCAGTACTTC; cdr3_aa: CASSPRSMSEEEQYF
j_call: TRBJ1-5; v_call: TRBV19; clone_size: few; d_call: TRBD1; cdr3_nt: TGTGCCAGCTCGGACAGGAGAAAGAAAAATCAGCCCCAGCATTTT; cdr3_aa: CASSDRRKKNQPQHF
j_call: TRBJ2-5; v_call: TRBV6-2/TRBV6-3; clone_size: NA; d_call: TRBD2; cdr3_nt: TGTGCCAGCAGTTTTCCGGGACTAGCGGGGGTCCAAGAGACCCAGTACTTC; cdr3_aa: CASSFPGLAGVQETQYF
j_call: TRBJ2-7; v_call: TRBV28; clone_size: NA; d_call: TRBD1; cdr3_nt: TGTGCCAGCAGTCACGGACAGGGGAGCCTCTACGAGCAGTACTTC; cdr3_aa: CASSHGQGSLYEQYF
j_call: TRBJ2-7; v_call: TRBV28; clone_size: NA; d_call: TRBD1; cdr3_nt: TGTGCCAGCAGTTTCCCAACCGCAGGGGGCGGTTCTCTCGACTCCTACGAGCAGTACTTC; cdr3_aa: CASSFPTAGGGSLDSYEQYF
j_call: TRBJ2-3; v_call: TRBV5-1; clone_size: NA; d_call: NA; cdr3_nt: TGCGCCAGCGATGGGGGCGGGAGCACAGATACGCAGTATTTT; cdr3_aa: CASDGGGSTDTQYF
j_call: TRBJ1-1; v_call: TRBV5-4; clone_size: NA; d_call: TRBD1; cdr3_nt: TGTGCCAGCAGCTCTACAGGGGAGAGCACTGAAGCTTTCTTT; cdr3_aa: CASSSTGESTEAFF
j_call: TRBJ1-2; v_call: TRBV7-2; clone_size: NA; d_call: TRBD1; cdr3_nt: TGTGCCAGCAGCTCGGGACAGGGCTATGGCTACACCTTC; cdr3_aa: CASSSGQGYGYTF
j_call: TRBJ2-1; v_call: TRBV7-7; clone_size: NA; d_call: TRBD1; cdr3_nt: TGTGCTAGCAGTCCGGGACAGCACAATGAGCAGTTCTTC; cdr3_aa: CASSPGQHNEQFF
j_call: TRBJ2-3; v_call: TRBV27; clone_size: NA; d_call: TRBD1; cdr3_nt: TGTGCCAGCAGTTCGACAGGGGTTTTTACAGATACGCAGTATTTT; cdr3_aa: CASSSTGVFTDTQYF
j_call: TRBJ1-2; v_call: TRBV7-3; clone_size: NA; d_call: TRBD1; cdr3_nt: TGTGCCAGCAGCCTGGGGACAGTGAACTATGGCTACACCTTC; cdr3_aa: CASSLGTVNYGYTF
j_call: TRBJ1-1; v_call: TRBV11-2; clone_size: NA; d_call: NA; cdr3_nt: TGTGCCAGCAGCCTGGGGGCGTACACTGAAGCTTTCTTT; cdr3_aa: CASSLGAYTEAFF
j_call: TRBJ2-7; v_call: TRBV5-1; clone_size: few; d_call: NA; cdr3_nt: TGCGCCAGCAGCTTGGACGTCGGGGGTAGACACGAGCAGTACTTC; cdr3_aa: CASSLDVGGRHEQYF
j_call: TRBJ2-7; v_call: TRBV11-1; clone_size: few; d_call: NA; cdr3_nt: TGTGCCAGCAGCAACCTAGGCTGGCAGTACTTC; cdr3_aa: CASSNLGWQYF
j_call: TRBJ2-5; v_call: TRBV5-1; clone_size: NA; d_call: TRBD2; cdr3_nt: TGCGCCAGCAGCCCCAGACTAGCGGGGGCCTATATCCAAGAGACCCAGTACTTC; cdr3_aa: CASSPRLAGAYIQETQYF
j_call: TRBJ1-2; v_call: TRBV27; clone_size: NA; d_call: TRBD1; cdr3_nt: TGTGCCAGCAGTAATAGGACAGGCTATGGCTACACCTTC; cdr3_aa: CASSNRTGYGYTF
j_call: TRBJ2-1; v_call: TRBV7-9; clone_size: NA; d_call: TRBD2; cdr3_nt: TGTGCCAGCAGCTACGCCCCGGCCAGCGGGAGAACGTTCTTC; cdr3_aa: CASSYAPASGRTFF
j_call: TRBJ1-2; v_call: TRBV7-8; clone_size: NA; d_call: NA; cdr3_nt: TGTGCCAGCAGCTCCTTCGGAGGGGGGGGTCCCCCTAACTATGGCTACACCTTC; cdr3_aa: CASSSFGGGGPPNYGYTF
j_call: TRBJ2-7; v_call: TRBV9; clone_size: NA; d_call: NA; cdr3_nt: TGTGCCAGCAGCGTAGCCGCAGGAACTCTCTACGAGCAGTACTTC; cdr3_aa: CASSVAAGTLYEQYF
j_call: TRBJ2-5; v_call: TRBV5-1; clone_size: NA; d_call: NA; cdr3_nt: TGCGCCAGCAGCTTGTCCCTGGTCCCTACTGGAGAGACCCAGTACTTC; cdr3_aa: CASSLSLVPTGETQYF
j_call: TRBJ1-1; v_call: TRBV10-3; clone_size: NA; d_call: NA; cdr3_nt: TGTGCCATCAGTGTAGACAGCTCCAACACTGAAGCTTTCTTT; cdr3_aa: CAISVDSSNTEAFF
j_call: TRBJ1-1; v_call: TRBV28; clone_size: NA; d_call: NA; cdr3_nt: TGTGCCAGCAGCCAACTGACAGGAATCAAGACTGAAGCTTTCTTT; cdr3_aa: CASSQLTGIKTEAFF
j_call: TRBJ1-1; v_call: TRBV19; clone_size: few; d_call: TRBD1; cdr3_nt: TGTGCCAGTAGTATCAATTGGGACAGGGGAGCTTTCTTT; cdr3_aa: CASSINWDRGAFF
j_call: TRBJ1-2; v_call: TRBV7-2; clone_size: few; d_call: NA; cdr3_nt: TGTGCCAGCACCCACCTGACAAGGGGCGCGAGCTATGGCTACACCTTC; cdr3_aa: CASTHLTRGASYGYTF
j_call: TRBJ2-2; v_call: TRBV4-1; clone_size: few; d_call: NA; cdr3_nt: TGCGCCAGCAGCCAAAGGGTGACAGGGAGGCCAGTCGACACCGGGGAGCTGTTTTTT; cdr3_aa: CASSQRVTGRPVDTGELFF
j_call: TRBJ2-1; v_call: TRBV29-1; clone_size: NA; d_call: TRBD2; cdr3_nt: TGCAGCGTTGACGGCACTAGCGGCTCCTACAATGAGCAGTTCTTC; cdr3_aa: CSVDGTSGSYNEQFF
j_call: TRBJ1-5; v_call: TRBV11-2; clone_size: NA; d_call: NA; cdr3_nt: TGTGCCAGCAGCTTAGAGGCGGGGAATCAGCCCCAGCATTTT; cdr3_aa: CASSLEAGNQPQHF
j_call: TRBJ1-2; v_call: TRBV11-2; clone_size: once; d_call: NA; cdr3_nt: TGTGCCAGCAGCTTAGTGGGGGCCTATGGCTACACCTTC; cdr3_aa: CASSLVGAYGYTF
j_call: TRBJ1-2; v_call: TRBV7-2; clone_size: NA; d_call: TRBD1; cdr3_nt: TGTGCCAGCAGCTTAGAGTACAGGGGAGACTATGGCTACACCTTC; cdr3_aa: CASSLEYRGDYGYTF
j_call: TRBJ1-6; v_call: TRBV27; clone_size: NA; d_call: TRBD1; cdr3_nt: TGTGCCAGCAGTTTGAGGGACAGGGCTGACTCACCCCTCCACTTT; cdr3_aa: CASSLRDRADSPLHF
j_call: TRBJ2-2; v_call: TRBV25-1; clone_size: NA; d_call: TRBD2; cdr3_nt: TGTGCCAGCAGTGAAGGGACTAGCGACACCGGGGAGCTGTTTTTT; cdr3_aa: CASSEGTSDTGELFF
j_call: TRBJ2-7; v_call: TRBV11-3; clone_size: once; d_call: TRBD1; cdr3_nt: TGTGCCAGCAGCCCCCGGACAGGGAACTACGAGCAGTACTTC; cdr3_aa: CASSPRTGNYEQYF
j_call: TRBJ2-4; v_call: TRBV4-1; clone_size: NA; d_call: NA; cdr3_nt: TGCGCCAGCAGCCAAGATCCTGGTTCCCTAGCTCCTTCTAAGTACTTC; cdr3_aa: CASSQDPGSLAPSKYF